Below are 8 T cell receptor beta chains sequenced from a single sample in a study of shared clonotypes between healthy human individuals. Produced via immunoSEQ multiplex PCR; TCRdb's table is partial and in-frame only. Counted here are over a million clones, 95% to 97% occurring once; the ten biggest clones make up roughly 1.2%. Sequenced input: naive CD4+ T cells sorted from blood. Subset reported: CD45RA+ positively selected. All receptors derive from a young man in good health.

The chain joins TRBV7-9 to TRBJ2-3; TRBD2 might be the D (6 bases). Per the germline V gene, CDR1 is SEHNR and CDR2 is FQNEAQ (reference sequence). V was trimmed by 6 bases and J by 0 bases, leaving 10 bases between them. CDR3 size: 14 residues. CDR3 protein: CASRRSGSTDTQYF. CDR3 bases: TGTGCCAGCAGAAGGAGCGGGAGCACAGATACGCAGTATTTT.

Concerning this clone itself: At the DNA level, this CDR3 is encoded by other sequences in the same sample as well. This chain connects TRBV9 to TRBJ2-7, with TRBD1 identical over 10 bases. The V and J ends lost 0 bases and 2 bases, in that order; junction bases with no gene match: 5. The germline V gene has CDR1 SGDLS and CDR2 YYNGEE. CDR3 length equals 16 residues. CDR3 amino acids: CASSVGSTGGPYEQYF. CDR3 coding DNA: TGTGCCAGCAGCGTAGGGTCGACAGGGGGCCCCTACGAGCAGTACTTC.

The J gene is TRBJ2-5, the V gene TRBV11-3, with a possible D match to TRBD1 (6 bases). With 0 bases removed from V and 5 bases from J, the gap between germline ends came to 13 bases. This CDR3 has 15 amino acids. Germline CDR1 SGHNT, CDR2 YENEEA. CDR3 nucleotides: TGTGCCAGCAGCTTAGATGGGGGACATTCGGAGACCCAGTACTTC. This codes for CASSLDGGHSETQYF.

This chain connects TRBV7-9 to TRBJ1-4; D gene uncertain. Trimming pared 8 bases from V and 8 bases from J, leaving 18 bases between. Germline V gene data show CDR1 as SEHNR and CDR2 as FQNEAQ (reference sequence). This CDR3 spans 14 amino acids. This CDR3 is CASQTDRTAEKLFF. The DNA for the CDR3 is TGTGCCAGCCAAACGGACCGGACGGCCGAAAAACTGTTTTTT.

J is TRBJ2-1 and V is TRBV4-1, with 7 bases aligning to TRBD2. Losses at the gene ends were 0 bases for V and 8 bases for J; bases not matched to a gene: 10. Germline CDR1 reads MGHRA; CDR2 reads YSYEKL. This CDR3 has 16 amino acids. CDR3 sequence reads: CASSQDTIAAGDEQFF. CDR3 nucleotides: TGCGCCAGCAGCCAAGACACGATAGCGGCGGGGGATGAGCAGTTCTTC.

This chain links TRBV5-1 with TRBJ2-7, with D tentatively TRBD1 (6 bases). This CDR3 region has 15 residues. V was cut by 0 bases and J by 2 bases, with 12 bases left in between. Germline-derived CDR1 and CDR2 are SGHRS and YFSETQ. The CDR3 nucleotides read TGCGCCAGCAGCTTGGCTAGCAGGGGACCCTACGAGCAGTACTTC. Translation: CASSLASRGPYEQYF.

This clone was found once. The V and J genes are TRBV11-2 and TRBJ1-2; a possible D gene is TRBD1 (5 bases). Germline assignment: CDR1 SGHAT and CDR2 FQNNGV. Trimming stripped 5 bases from V and 6 bases from J, with 19 bases between. CDR3 length: 15 amino acids. CDR3 sequence reads: CASSTLGGNYDGYTF. CDR3 DNA: TGTGCCAGCAGCACATTGGGGGGTAACTACGATGGCTACACCTTC.

This rearrangement joins TRBV23-1 to TRBJ2-6; 7 bases align to TRBD1. TRBV23-1 falls under the ORF class, with uncertain function. The CDR3 is 17 residues long. V gave up 4 bases and J gave up 2 bases; unmatched junction bases: 8. Here the CDR3 reads CASSPLERGPGANVLTF. As DNA, the CDR3 is TGCGCCAGCAGTCCGCTGGAAAGGGGGCCTGGGGCCAACGTCCTGACTTTC.